The 20 T cell receptor beta chains below all came from one sample that was sequenced in a study of graft-versus-host responses after intestinal transplantation. Antigens for these TCRs are unknown. Here immunoSEQ multiplex PCR was the method, and the copy in TCRdb shows in-frame clones only, minus some. This sample yields around 70,000 clones, of which 89% are seen a single time; nearly 2.5% belongs to the top ten. The sample consisted of unstimulated CD8+ T cells sorted from spleen or lymph node cells, taken before intestinal transplant. Receptors originate from a human donor who received an intestinal transplant.

The chain combines TRBV13 with TRBJ1-2; 8 bases line up with TRBD1. Looked up from germline, CDR1 is PRHDT and CDR2 is FYEKMQ (reference sequence). The CDR3 has 15 residues. The V segment lost 6 bases and the J segment 3 bases; nucleotides outside the gene matches: 9. The CDR3 protein is CASSSSGTGYYGYTF. CDR3 nucleotide sequence: TGTGCCAGCAGTTCGTCCGGGACAGGATACTATGGCTACACCTTC.

V is TRBV7-9 and J is TRBJ1-2, with D hard to call. Trimming left V 2 bases short and J 5 bases short, with 6 bases between. CDR1 is SEHNR and CDR2 is FQNEAQ in the germline V gene (reference sequence). The CDR3 totals 12 residues. The chain's CDR3 is CASSLSRYGYTF. CDR3 bases: TGTGCCAGCAGCTTATCCCGGTATGGCTACACCTTC.

This chain links TRBV7-9 with TRBJ2-3; weak D call: TRBD2 (6 bases). The length of the CDR3 is 15 residues. V lost 5 bases to trimming and J lost 4 bases, with 16 bases between them. CDR1 and CDR2 from the germline V gene are SEHNR and FQNEAQ (reference sequence). CDR3 region: CASSPEEGRADTQYF. The CDR3 DNA sequence: TGTGCCAGCAGCCCCGAGGAGGGACGGGCAGATACGCAGTATTTT.

The chain links TRBV19 to TRBJ2-7, with TRBD1 identical over 8 bases. The length of the CDR3 is 13 residues. V shed 5 bases, J shed 5 bases, and the junction held 5 bases outside the gene matches. Germline V gene data show CDR1 as LNHDA and CDR2 as SQIVND (reference sequence). Written as DNA, the CDR3 is TGTGCCAGTAGTTTCGGACAGGGCCACGAGCAGTACTTC. Protein sequence: CASSFGQGHEQYF.

CDR3 residues: CASSPSTGGEDSTEAFF. Written as DNA, the CDR3 is TGCGCCAGCAGCCCGTCGACAGGGGGCGAGGATAGCACTGAAGCTTTCTTT. The chain joins TRBV4-1 to TRBJ1-1, with 10 bases identical to TRBD1. Germline V gene sequence: CDR1 MGHRA, CDR2 YSYEKL. Trimming cost V 4 bases and J 4 bases; bases outside gene matches: 12. The CDR3 has 17 residues.

The chain links TRBV6-6 to TRBJ1-1; D gene uncertain. This CDR3 region has 14 residues. Germline V gene sequence: CDR1 MNHNY, CDR2 SVGAGI (reference sequence). Trimming stripped 4 bases from V and 0 bases from J, with 9 bases between. This CDR3 reads CASSSGSMNTEAFF. The CDR3 DNA sequence: TGTGCCAGCAGTTCGGGGTCCATGAACACTGAAGCTTTCTTT.

This clone showed up just once. The chain recombines TRBV9 with TRBJ2-1; 14 nucleotides align to TRBD2. V was clipped by 4 bases and J by 6 bases; unmatched bases: 9. The CDR3 is made up of 17 amino acids. CDR1 and CDR2 (germline): SGDLS, YYNGEE. The CDR3 nucleotides are TGTGCCAGCAGCCCTCGACTAGCGGGAGGGCCGGGCAATGAGCAGTTCTTC. Protein product: CASSPRLAGGPGNEQFF.

The rearrangement joins TRBV27 to TRBJ1-1; a possible D gene is TRBD1 (6 bases). V gave up 6 bases and J gave up 5 bases, with 10 bases separating them. The length of the CDR3 is 12 residues. In germline, CDR1 is MNHEY, CDR2 SMNVEV (reference sequence). CDR3 nucleotides: TGTGCCAGCAGCCCAGGACAGACTGAAGCTTTCTTT. This codes for CASSPGQTEAFF.

The J gene is TRBJ2-1, the V gene TRBV13; D not certain. The V end lost 5 bases, the J end lost 4 bases, and 18 bases lay between the germline ends. The germline CDR1 and CDR2 sequences are PRHDT and FYEKMQ (reference sequence). This CDR3 is 16 amino acids long. The CDR3 DNA follows: TGTGCCAGCAGCCCTGGCGGAGTTTTAGGTTACAATGAGCAGTTCTTC. Its translation: CASSPGGVLGYNEQFF.

This chain joins TRBV13 and TRBJ1-2; weak D call: TRBD1 (5 bases). Looked up from germline, CDR1 is PRHDT and CDR2 is FYEKMQ (reference sequence). Trimming removed 0 bases at V and 8 bases at J, with 22 bases between. The CDR3 has 17 amino acids. The CDR3 loop is CASSLGLRAPGWHGYTF. CDR3 DNA: TGTGCCAGCAGCTTAGGCCTTAGGGCCCCAGGGTGGCACGGCTACACCTTC. Full variable domain (missing parts from reference TRBV13 and TRBJ1-2): AAGVIQSPRHLIKEKRETATLKCYPIPRHDTVYWYQQGPGQDPQFLISFYEKMQSDKGSIPDRFSAQQFSDYHSELNMSSLELGDSALYFCASSLGLRAPGWHGYTFGSGTRLTVV.

This chain uses TRBV6-5 with TRBJ2-7, with a possible D match to TRBD1 (5 bases). This CDR3 region has 15 residues. V lost 5 bases and J 0 bases, leaving 14 bases between the germline ends. Germline V gene lookup returns CDR1 MNHEY and CDR2 SVGAGI. Here the CDR3 reads CASSPGKAGSYEQYF. The CDR3 DNA reads TGTGCCAGCAGTCCAGGGAAAGCAGGCTCCTACGAGCAGTACTTC.

This clone occurred once. This sequence joins TRBV5-1 and TRBJ2-7; 9 nucleotides match TRBD1. CDR3 size: 13 residues. Trimming at V came to 8 bases and at J to 3 bases, leaving 6 bases not matched to a gene. The germline V gene encodes CDR1 SGHRS and CDR2 YFSETQ. As DNA, the CDR3 is TGCGCCAGTCGACAGGGGGGGCTCTACGAGCAGTACTTC. As protein: CASRQGGLYEQYF. Filled out from reference TRBV5-1 and TRBJ2-7, the complete variable domain reads KAGVTQTPRYLIKTRGQQVTLSCSPISGHRSVSWYQQTPGQGLQFLFEYFSETQRNKGNFPGRFSGRQFSNSRSEMNVSTLELGDSALYLCASRQGGLYEQYFGPGTRLTVT.

The chain employs TRBV27 and TRBJ1-4, with 10 bases aligning to TRBD1. V lost 8 bases to trimming and J lost 7 bases; unmatched junction nucleotides: 16. CDR3 length: 17 amino acids. The germline gives CDR1 MNHEY, CDR2 SMNVEV (reference sequence). CDR3 in amino acids: CASRPWTGGGGGEKLFF. The CDR3 DNA reads TGTGCCAGCCGCCCTTGGACAGGGGGTGGGGGGGGTGAAAAACTGTTTTTT.

The chain uses TRBV11-1 and TRBJ1-1; no reliable D call. This CDR3 spans 15 amino acids. The V gene's germline CDR1 is SGHAT and CDR2 FQDESV (reference sequence). V dropped 5 bases and J dropped 0 bases, with 13 bases sitting between them. CDR3 nucleotides: TGTGCCAGCAGCGAAGACGGGGAGATGAACACTGAAGCTTTCTTT. It yields the protein CASSEDGEMNTEAFF.

The V gene is TRBV6-1, the J gene TRBJ2-7; 7 nucleotides line up with TRBD1. V shed 8 bases, J shed 2 bases, and the junction held 12 bases outside the gene matches. Germline V gene data show CDR1 as MNHNS and CDR2 as SASEGT. The CDR3 sequence is 15 residues long. Here the CDR3 DNA reads TGTGCCAGCGCCCCTAGGACAGGAGTAGCCTACGAGCAGTACTTC. It is translated as CASAPRTGVAYEQYF.

This clone was observed a single time. V gene TRBV18 combines with J gene TRBJ1-1; D call uncertain. Trimming removed 6 bases at V and 1 base at J, with 9 bases between. The CDR3 is 13 residues long. Germline V gene lookup returns CDR1 KGHSH and CDR2 LQKENI. The CDR3 nucleotides are TGTGCCAGCTCTCCTCCCGGGAACACTGAAGCTTTCTTT. This gives the protein CASSPPGNTEAFF. Combining the CDR3 with reference TRBV18 and TRBJ1-1 gives the whole variable domain NAGVMQNPRHLVRRRGQEARLRCSPMKGHSHVYWYRQLPEEGLKFMVYLQKENIIDESGMPKERFSAEFPKEGPSILRIQQVVRGDSAAYFCASSPPGNTEAFFGQGTRLTVV.

The gene calls are TRBV6-1 and TRBJ1-2; 8 bases line up with TRBD1. The CDR3 runs 15 residues. The germline V gene encodes CDR1 MNHNS and CDR2 SASEGT. V gave up 3 bases and J gave up 1 base; unmatched junction bases: 4. The CDR3 is CASSDRTGINYGYTF. CDR3 sequence (DNA): TGTGCCAGCAGTGACAGGACAGGGATTAACTATGGCTACACCTTC.

The rearrangement uses TRBV7-2 and TRBJ2-3; 7 nucleotides agree with TRBD1. The CDR3 has 16 amino acids. The V gene end was trimmed by 1 base and the J gene end by 4 bases; junction bases not matched to a gene: 8. The germline CDR1 and CDR2 sequences are SGHTA and FQGNSA. This CDR3 reads CASSLGLDRAPDTQYF. The CDR3 DNA is TGTGCCAGCAGCTTAGGACTCGACAGGGCCCCAGATACGCAGTATTTT.

V usage is TRBV28 and J usage is TRBJ1-3; no clear D gene. Looked up from germline, CDR1 is MDHEN and CDR2 is SYDVKM. The V end was cut by 7 bases, the J end by 1 base, with 8 bases between. The CDR3 contains 13 residues. The CDR3 is CASTPRSGNTIYF. The CDR3 nucleotides are TGTGCCAGCACCCCCAGATCTGGAAACACCATATATTTT.

The V call is TRBV27, the J call TRBJ2-7, with 11 bases identical to TRBD2. Germline-derived CDR1 and CDR2 are MNHEY and SMNVEV (reference sequence). This CDR3 is 16 amino acids long. The J segment lost 5 bases and the V segment lost 7 bases, leaving 13 bases of the junction unmatched. This chain's CDR3 is CASTGLAGGLAHEQYF. In nucleotides, the CDR3 is TGTGCCAGCACCGGGCTAGCGGGAGGCCTGGCCCACGAGCAGTACTTC.